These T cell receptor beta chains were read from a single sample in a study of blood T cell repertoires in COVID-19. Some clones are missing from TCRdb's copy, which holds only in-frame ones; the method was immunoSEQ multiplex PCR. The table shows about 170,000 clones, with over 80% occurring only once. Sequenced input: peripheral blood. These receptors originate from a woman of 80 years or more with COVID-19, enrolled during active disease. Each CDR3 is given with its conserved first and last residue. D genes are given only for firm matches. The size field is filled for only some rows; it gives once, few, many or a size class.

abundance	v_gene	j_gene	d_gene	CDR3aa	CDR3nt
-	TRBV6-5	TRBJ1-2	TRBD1	CASSFGQGYGYTF	TGTGCCAGCAGTTTCGGACAGGGCTATGGCTACACCTTC
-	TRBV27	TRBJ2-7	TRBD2	CASSLFNLAGGPTYEQYF	TGTGCCAGCAGTTTATTCAACCTAGCGGGAGGGCCTACCTACGAGCAGTACTTC
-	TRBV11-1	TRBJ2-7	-	CASSFQVSSYEQYF	TGTGCCAGCAGCTTCCAGGTCTCCTCCTACGAGCAGTACTTC
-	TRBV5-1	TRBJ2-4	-	CASSPGPERAKNIQYF	TGCGCCAGCAGCCCAGGACCTGAGCGGGCCAAAAACATTCAGTACTTC
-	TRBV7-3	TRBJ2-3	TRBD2	CASSHPSGGTTDTQYF	TGTGCCAGCAGCCATCCCAGCGGGGGGACCACAGATACGCAGTATTTT
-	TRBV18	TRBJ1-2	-	CASSPRGEGYYGYTF	TGTGCCAGCTCGCCCCGCGGAGAAGGCTACTATGGCTACACCTTC
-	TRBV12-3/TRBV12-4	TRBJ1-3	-	CASSFVGDTIYF	TGTGCCAGCAGTTTCGTTGGAGACACCATATATTTT
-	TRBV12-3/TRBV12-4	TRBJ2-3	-	CASSSYSGAQYF	TGTGCCAGCAGTTCTTACTCGGGAGCGCAGTATTTT
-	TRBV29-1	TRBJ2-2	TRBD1	CSVAGQVAGELFF	TGCAGCGTTGCGGGACAGGTGGCCGGGGAGCTGTTTTTT
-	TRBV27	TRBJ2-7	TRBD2	CASCPSGKAYEQYF	TGTGCCAGCTGCCCTAGCGGGAAGGCCTACGAGCAGTACTTC
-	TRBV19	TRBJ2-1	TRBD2	CASSRRGGSPNEQFF	TGTGCCAGTAGTCGGCGGGGGGGCAGTCCCAATGAGCAGTTCTTC
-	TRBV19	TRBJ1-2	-	CASKMTGGRRNGYTF	TGTGCCAGTAAAATGACCGGGGGGCGCCGCAATGGCTACACCTTC
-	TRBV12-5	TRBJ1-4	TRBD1	CASGLSGQNEKLFF	TGTGCTAGTGGTTTGTCGGGACAGAATGAAAAACTGTTTTTT
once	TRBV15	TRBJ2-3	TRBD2	CATSRGGAGTDTQYF	TGTGCCACGAGCCGGGGGGGCGCCGGCACAGATACGCAGTATTTT
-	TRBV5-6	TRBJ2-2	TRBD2	CASSSSGRASTGELFF	TGTGCCAGCAGCTCTAGCGGGAGGGCCTCAACCGGGGAGCTGTTTTTT
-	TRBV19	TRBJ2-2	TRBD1	CASTSRGTVEPGELFF	TGTGCCAGTACCTCAAGGGGGACAGTTGAGCCCGGGGAGCTGTTTTTT
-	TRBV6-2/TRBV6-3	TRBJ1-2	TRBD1	CASSHGQAYGYTF	TGTGCCAGCAGTCACGGACAGGCCTATGGCTACACCTTC
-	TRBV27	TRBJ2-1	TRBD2	CASLGGLAGVFGYNEQFF	TGTGCCAGCCTTGGGGGACTAGCGGGAGTGTTCGGCTACAATGAGCAGTTCTTC
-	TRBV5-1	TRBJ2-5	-	CASSVAGETQYF	TGCGCCAGCAGTGTCGCCGGGGAGACCCAGTACTTC
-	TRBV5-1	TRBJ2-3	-	CASSSEGADTQYF	TGCGCCAGCTCGAGCGAGGGGGCAGATACGCAGTATTTT
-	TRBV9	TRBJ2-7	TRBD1	CASSTGQGTYEQYF	TGTGCCAGCAGCACGGGACAGGGGACCTACGAGCAGTACTTC
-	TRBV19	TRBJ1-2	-	CASSSGGIYGYTF	TGTGCCAGTAGTTCGGGAGGAATCTATGGCTACACCTTC
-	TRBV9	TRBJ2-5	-	CASSRTLGSQETQYF	TGTGCCAGCAGTCGTACTTTGGGGAGCCAAGAGACCCAGTACTTC
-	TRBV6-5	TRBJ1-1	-	CASSPSERNTEAFF	TGTGCCAGCAGTCCCTCGGAGAGGAACACTGAAGCTTTCTTT
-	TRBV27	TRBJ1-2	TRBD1	CASSQWTGGNYGYTF	TGTGCCAGCAGTCAATGGACAGGGGGCAACTATGGCTACACCTTC
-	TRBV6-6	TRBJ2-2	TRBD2	CASLREGPTGELFF	TGTGCCAGCCTAAGGGAGGGCCCCACCGGGGAGCTGTTTTTT
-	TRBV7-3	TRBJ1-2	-	CASSFDRRANYGYTF	TGTGCCAGCAGCTTTGACAGGAGAGCTAACTATGGCTACACCTTC
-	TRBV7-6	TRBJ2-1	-	CASSPRGQGGYNEQFF	TGTGCCAGCAGCCCGAGAGGGCAGGGGGGCTACAATGAGCAGTTCTTC
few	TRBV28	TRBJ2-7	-	CASSFPYLGEQYF	TGTGCCAGCAGTTTCCCATATCTAGGCGAGCAGTACTTC
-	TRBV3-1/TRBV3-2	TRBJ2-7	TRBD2	CASSQTSGGSYEQYF	TGTGCCAGCAGCCAGACTAGCGGGGGCTCCTACGAGCAGTACTTC
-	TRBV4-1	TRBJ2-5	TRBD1	CASRNQGEETQYF	TGCGCCAGCAGGAATCAGGGGGAAGAGACCCAGTACTTC
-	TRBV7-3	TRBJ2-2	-	CASSLSPDTGELFF	TGTGCCAGCAGCTTATCCCCAGACACCGGGGAGCTGTTTTTT
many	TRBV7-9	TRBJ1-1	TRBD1	CAVTGGDNTEAFF	TGTGCCGTAACAGGGGGAGATAACACTGAAGCTTTCTTT
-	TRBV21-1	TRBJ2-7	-	CASSKTRDFSSISYEQYF	TGTGCCAGCAGCAAAACGAGGGACTTCTCTTCAATATCCTACGAGCAGTACTTC
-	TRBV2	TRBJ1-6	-	CASRDSFYSPLHF	TGTGCCAGCAGGGACAGTTTCTATTCACCCCTCCACTTT
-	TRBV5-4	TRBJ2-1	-	CASSAEWGLVQFF	TGTGCCAGCAGCGCGGAATGGGGGCTAGTGCAGTTCTTC
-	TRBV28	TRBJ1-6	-	CASSFGGGGSGSPLHF	TGTGCCAGCAGTTTTGGGGGAGGGGGGTCCGGTTCACCCCTCCACTTT
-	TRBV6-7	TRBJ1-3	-	CASSYSTSWKGHSGNTIYF	TGTGCCAGCAGTTACTCGACGTCGTGGAAGGGGCACTCTGGAAACACCATATATTTT
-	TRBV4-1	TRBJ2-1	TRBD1	CASSRLPGQGSYNEQFF	TGCGCCAGCAGCCGACTCCCGGGACAGGGGTCTTACAATGAGCAGTTCTTC
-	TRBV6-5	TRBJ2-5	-	CASRRGPGETQYF	TGTGCCAGCAGGCGCGGTCCAGGGGAGACCCAGTACTTC
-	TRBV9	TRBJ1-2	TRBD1	CASSATGANYGYTF	TGTGCCAGCAGCGCGACAGGGGCTAACTATGGCTACACCTTC
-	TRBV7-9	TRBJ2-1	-	CASSLDVSPREQFF	TGTGCCAGCAGCTTAGATGTTAGCCCCAGAGAGCAGTTCTTC
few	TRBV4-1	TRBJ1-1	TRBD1	CASSQDRGRRGLRNTEAFF	TGCGCCAGCAGCCAAGATCGAGGGAGGAGGGGGCTAAGGAACACTGAAGCTTTCTTT
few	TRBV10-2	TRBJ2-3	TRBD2	CASSRFNSGAGDTQYF	TGCGCCAGCAGTCGTTTCAATAGCGGGGCGGGAGATACGCAGTATTTT
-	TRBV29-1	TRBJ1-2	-	CSVGSGRGGYTF	TGCAGCGTTGGTTCAGGGAGGGGTGGCTACACCTTC
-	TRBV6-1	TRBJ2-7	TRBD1	CASSDLGRGPLEQYF	TGTGCCAGCAGTGACCTGGGCAGGGGGCCCCTCGAGCAGTACTTC